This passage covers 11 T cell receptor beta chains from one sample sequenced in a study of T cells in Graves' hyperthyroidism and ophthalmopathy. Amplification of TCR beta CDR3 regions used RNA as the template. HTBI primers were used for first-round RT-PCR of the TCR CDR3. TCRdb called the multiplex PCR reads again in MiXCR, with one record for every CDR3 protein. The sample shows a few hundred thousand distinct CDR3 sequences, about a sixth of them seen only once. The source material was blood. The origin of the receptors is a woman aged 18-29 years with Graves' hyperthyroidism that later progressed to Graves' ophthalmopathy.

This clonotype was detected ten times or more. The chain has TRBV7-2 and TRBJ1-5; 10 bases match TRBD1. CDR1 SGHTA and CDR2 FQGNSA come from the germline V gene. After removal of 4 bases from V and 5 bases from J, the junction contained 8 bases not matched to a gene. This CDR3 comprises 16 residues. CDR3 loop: CASSSSPGQGYQPQHF. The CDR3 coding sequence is TGTGCCAGCAGCTCCTCACCGGGACAGGGGTATCAGCCCCAGCATTTT.

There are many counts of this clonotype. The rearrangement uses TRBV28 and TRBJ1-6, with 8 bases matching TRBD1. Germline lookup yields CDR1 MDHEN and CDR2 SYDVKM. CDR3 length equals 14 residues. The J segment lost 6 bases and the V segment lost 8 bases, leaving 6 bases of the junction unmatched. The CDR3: CASWTGLGNSPLHF. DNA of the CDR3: TGTGCCAGCTGGACAGGGCTGGGTAATTCACCCCTCCACTTT. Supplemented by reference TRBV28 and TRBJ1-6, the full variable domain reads DVKVTQSSRYLVKRTGEKVFLECVQDMDHENMFWYRQDPGLGLRLIYFSYDVKMKEKGDIPEGYSVSREKKERFSLILESASTNQTSMYLCASWTGLGNSPLHFGNGTRLTVT.

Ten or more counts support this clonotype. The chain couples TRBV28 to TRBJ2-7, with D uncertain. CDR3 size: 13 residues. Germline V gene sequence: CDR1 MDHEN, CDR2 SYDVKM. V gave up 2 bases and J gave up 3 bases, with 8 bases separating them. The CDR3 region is CASSLERFYEQYF. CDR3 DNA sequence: TGTGCCAGCAGTTTAGAGAGGTTCTACGAGCAGTACTTC.

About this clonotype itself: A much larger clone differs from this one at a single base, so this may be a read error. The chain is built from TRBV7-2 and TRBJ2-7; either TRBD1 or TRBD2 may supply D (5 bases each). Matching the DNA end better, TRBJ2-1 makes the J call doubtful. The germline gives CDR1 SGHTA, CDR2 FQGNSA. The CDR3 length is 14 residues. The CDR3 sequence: CASSQFDRDYEQFF. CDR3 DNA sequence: TGTGCCAGCAGCCAATTCGACAGAGACTACGAGCAGTTCTTC.

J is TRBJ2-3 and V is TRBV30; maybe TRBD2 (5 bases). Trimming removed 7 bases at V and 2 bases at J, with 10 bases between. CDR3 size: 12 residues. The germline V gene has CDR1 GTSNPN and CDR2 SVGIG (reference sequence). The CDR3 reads CASERYTDTQYF. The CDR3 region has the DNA TGTGCCTCAGAGCGGTACACAGATACGCAGTATTTT.

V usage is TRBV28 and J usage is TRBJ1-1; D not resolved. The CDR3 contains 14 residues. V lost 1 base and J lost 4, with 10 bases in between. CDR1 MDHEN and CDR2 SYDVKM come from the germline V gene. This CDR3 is CASSLFRVATEAFF. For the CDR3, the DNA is TGTGCCAGCAGTTTATTTAGGGTAGCCACTGAAGCTTTCTTT. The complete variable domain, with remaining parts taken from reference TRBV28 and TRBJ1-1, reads DVKVTQSSRYLVKRTGEKVFLECVQDMDHENMFWYRQDPGLGLRLIYFSYDVKMKEKGDIPEGYSVSREKKERFSLILESASTNQTSMYLCASSLFRVATEAFFGQGTRLTVV.

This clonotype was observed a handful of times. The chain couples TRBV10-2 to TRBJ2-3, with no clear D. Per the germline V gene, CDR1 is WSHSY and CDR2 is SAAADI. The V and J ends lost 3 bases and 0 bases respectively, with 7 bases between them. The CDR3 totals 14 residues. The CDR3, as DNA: TGCGCCAGCAGTGACGGAGTTAGCACAGATACGCAGTATTTT. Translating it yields CASSDGVSTDTQYF.

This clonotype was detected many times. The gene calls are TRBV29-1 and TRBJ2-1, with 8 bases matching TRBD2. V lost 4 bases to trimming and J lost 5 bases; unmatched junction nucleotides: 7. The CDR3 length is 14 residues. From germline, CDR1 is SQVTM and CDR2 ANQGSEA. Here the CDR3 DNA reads TGCAGCGTTGGTGGACTAGCAGGGGACAATGAGCAGTTCTTC. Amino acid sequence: CSVGGLAGDNEQFF.

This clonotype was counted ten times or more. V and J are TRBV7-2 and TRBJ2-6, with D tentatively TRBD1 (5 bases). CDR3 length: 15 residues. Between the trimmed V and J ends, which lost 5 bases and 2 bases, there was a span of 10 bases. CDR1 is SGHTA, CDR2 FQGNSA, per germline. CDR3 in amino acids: CASSVQGAGANVLTF. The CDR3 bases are TGTGCCAGCAGCGTCCAGGGTGCTGGGGCCAACGTCCTGACTTTC.

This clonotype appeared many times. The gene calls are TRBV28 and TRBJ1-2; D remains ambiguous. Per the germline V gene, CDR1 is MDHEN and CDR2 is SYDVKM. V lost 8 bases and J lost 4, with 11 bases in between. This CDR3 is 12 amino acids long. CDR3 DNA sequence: TGTGCCAGCCGCGCATTGAGCTATGGCTACACCTTC. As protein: CASRALSYGYTF.

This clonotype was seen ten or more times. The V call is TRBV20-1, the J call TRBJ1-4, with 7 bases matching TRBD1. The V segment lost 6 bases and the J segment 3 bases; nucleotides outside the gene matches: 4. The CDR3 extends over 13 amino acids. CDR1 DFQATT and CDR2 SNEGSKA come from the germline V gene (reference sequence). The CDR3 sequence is CSANRGPNEKLFF. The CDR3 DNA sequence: TGCAGTGCAAACAGGGGACCTAATGAAAAACTGTTTTTT.